This T cell receptor (beta chain) comes out of a study of cytomegalovirus exposure and HLA in healthy donors. PCR involved 60 Vbeta and 13 Jbeta primers. Here immunoSEQ multiplex PCR was the method, and the copy in TCRdb shows in-frame clones only, minus some. This repertoire includes under 250,000 clones. Germline V gene lookup returns CDR1 SGHRS and CDR2 YFSETQ. The CDR3 runs 16 residues. With V trimmed by 7 bases and J by 4 bases, 10 bases remained unmatched. The source material was PBMCs. The gene calls are TRBV5-1 and TRBJ2-3; 12 bases line up with TRBD2. The source is a girl aged 2-10 years in good health and CMV-seropositive. CDR3 protein: CASSGLAGHRPDTQYF. CDR3 coding DNA: TGCGCCAGCTCGGGACTAGCGGGCCACCGCCCAGATACGCAGTATTTT.